These 25 T cell receptor beta chains were all obtained from the same sample, sequenced in a study of CD8 T cells in ankylosing spondylitis. TCRdb re-analysed the 5' RACE reads in MiXCR, keeping a single row per CDR3 protein. This sample has 180,000 or so distinct CDR3 sequences; about 9.9% occur once, and the top ten carry 25% to 35%. The sample was blood, either unsorted or a sorted T cell fraction (not recorded which). The source is a male donor with ankylosing spondylitis or in good health (not recorded which).

This clonotype was picked up many times. The chain uses TRBV20-1 and TRBJ1-1; D not resolved. The CDR3 extends over 14 amino acids. The V and J ends lost 2 bases and 2 bases respectively, with 12 bases between them. From germline, CDR1 is DFQATT and CDR2 SNEGSKA (reference sequence). The DNA for the CDR3 is TGCAGTGCTAGACTCGTCCGGGTTAACACTGAAGCTTTCTTT. Protein: CSARLVRVNTEAFF.

There are many counts of this clonotype. The J gene is TRBJ2-2, the V gene TRBV7-9; D is unresolved. The CDR3 totals 11 residues. V was clipped by 11 bases and J by 6 bases, with 10 bases between them. Per the germline V gene, CDR1 is SEHNR and CDR2 is FQNEAQ (reference sequence). DNA of the CDR3: TGTGCCCCCTGGGTATCCGGGGAGCTGTTTTTT. This translates into CAPWVSGELFF. Supplemented by reference TRBV7-9 and TRBJ2-2, the full variable domain reads DTGVSQNPRHKITKRGQNVTFRCDPISEHNRLYWYRQTLGQGPEFLTYFQNEAQLEKSRLLSDRFSAERPKGSFSTLEIQRTEQGDSAMYLCAPWVSGELFFGEGSRLTVL.

V gene TRBV10-2 combines with J gene TRBJ2-1, with a tentative D call TRBD1 (5 bases). Trimming left V 6 bases short and J 6 bases short, with 18 bases between. Germline lookup yields CDR1 WSHSY and CDR2 SAAADI. The length of the CDR3 is 15 residues. The CDR3 DNA reads TGCGCCAGCAGAGAACAGGATTACCAGGGCAATGAGCAGTTCTTC. Its translation: CASREQDYQGNEQFF.

Ten or more counts support this clonotype. The chain combines TRBV10-3 with TRBJ2-1; maybe TRBD2 (5 bases). With 2 bases removed from V and 8 bases from J, the gap between germline ends came to 10 bases. Germline V gene lookup returns CDR1 ENHRY and CDR2 SYGVKD. This CDR3 is built from 13 residues. This CDR3 reads CAISEKWEHEQFF. In DNA form, the CDR3 reads TGTGCCATCAGTGAGAAGTGGGAGCATGAGCAGTTCTTC.

This clonotype was seen more than once but under ten times. The chain employs TRBV11-2 and TRBJ1-6, with D possibly being TRBD1 (5 bases). V gave up 0 bases and J gave up 10 bases, with 16 bases separating them. The CDR3 loop spans 16 amino acids. In germline, CDR1 is SGHAT, CDR2 FQNNGV. CDR3 in DNA: TGTGCCAGCAGCTTAGACACAGGCCGCCGCGGATCACCCCTCCACTTT. Translated: CASSLDTGRRGSPLHF.

This clonotype was observed at least ten times. This chain connects TRBV10-2 to TRBJ1-5; perhaps TRBD1 as D (6 bases). Germline-derived CDR1 and CDR2 are WSHSY and SAAADI. Trimming pared 6 bases from V and 4 bases from J, leaving 16 bases between. CDR3 length: 15 residues. CDR3 DNA sequence: TGCGCCAGCAGGGATGGGGGGCTGGGGAATCAGCCCCAGCATTTT. Protein sequence: CASRDGGLGNQPQHF.

This chain links TRBV5-6 with TRBJ2-3; 11 nucleotides agree with TRBD1. CDR1 and CDR2 (germline): SGHDT, YYEEEE. V lost 7 bases, J lost 3 bases, and 7 bases stayed unmatched. The CDR3 contains 15 residues. Here the CDR3 DNA reads TGTGCCAGCCAGGCATGGGACAGGGGGACAGATACGCAGTATTTT. Protein product: CASQAWDRGTDTQYF. Full variable domain (remainder filled in from reference TRBV5-6 and TRBJ2-3): DAGVTQSPTHLIKTRGQQVTLRCSPKSGHDTVSWYQQALGQGPQFIFQYYEEEERQRGNFPDRFSGHQFPNYSSELNVNALLLGDSALYLCASQAWDRGTDTQYFGPGTRLTVL.

The sample holds many counts of this clonotype. The CDR3 sequence is CASSQKTGSYEQYF. As DNA, the CDR3 is TGTGCCAGCAGCCAAAAGACAGGCTCCTACGAGCAGTACTTC. The chain joins TRBV11-2 to TRBJ2-7; a possible D gene is TRBD1 (6 bases). CDR1 and CDR2 from the germline V gene are SGHAT and FQNNGV. Trimming took 5 bases from V and 0 from J, leaving 11 bases between them. The CDR3 runs to 14 residues.

In this sample, this clonotype turned up a few times. The chain recombines TRBV5-5 with TRBJ2-5; 11 bases are shared with TRBD1. This CDR3 is 14 amino acids long. V dropped 0 bases and J dropped 10; count of bases not matched to a gene: 5. From germline, CDR1 is SGHKS and CDR2 YYEKEE (reference sequence). In nucleotides, the CDR3 is TGTGCCAGCAGCTTGGGGACAGGGGGCTTGTTCCAGTACTTC. It encodes CASSLGTGGLFQYF.

This clonotype has only a few counts. The CDR3 protein is CASSVGLAGGYNEQFF. CDR3 coding DNA: TGTGCCAGCAGCGTAGGACTAGCGGGGGGGTACAATGAGCAGTTCTTC. The chain carries TRBV9 and TRBJ2-1; 14 bases are shared with TRBD2. Germline CDR1 reads SGDLS; CDR2 reads YYNGEE. V shed 0 bases and J 4 bases; nucleotides not matched to a gene: 0. CDR3 length equals 16 residues.

This clonotype was counted at least ten times. The V gene is TRBV29-1, the J gene TRBJ1-1; D gene unclear. Germline V gives CDR1 SQVTM, CDR2 ANQGSEA. Trimming shortened V by 4 bases and J by 3 bases, and 12 bases separated the two germline ends. The CDR3 runs 13 residues. The CDR3 sequence is CSVGAEVDTEAFF. The CDR3 region has the DNA TGCAGCGTTGGGGCCGAGGTGGACACTGAAGCTTTCTTT.

This clonotype was observed many times. The chain joins TRBV20-1 to TRBJ1-5; no definite D call. Trimming shortened V by 4 bases and J by 3 bases, and 13 bases separated the two germline ends. The germline gives CDR1 DFQATT, CDR2 SNEGSKA (reference sequence). This CDR3 is 14 amino acids long. The CDR3 bases are TGCAGTGCTACCTTGGGTGGGTCCAATCAGCCCCAGCATTTT. Translation: CSATLGGSNQPQHF.

This rearrangement joins TRBV28 to TRBJ1-5; D is ambiguous. The V gene's germline CDR1 is MDHEN and CDR2 SYDVKM. V was trimmed by 5 bases and J by 6 bases, leaving 26 bases between them. CDR3 size: 18 residues. The CDR3 coding sequence is TGTGCCAGCAGTCTTCTCCTATCCCGGCCAGAGGATGGTCAGCCCCAGCATTTT. Residues: CASSLLLSRPEDGQPQHF.

V and J are TRBV3-1 and TRBJ1-5, with D uncertain. V lost 6 bases and J 11 bases, leaving 11 bases between the germline ends. Per the germline V gene, CDR1 is LGHDT and CDR2 is YNNKEL (reference sequence). The CDR3 is 11 amino acids. CDR3 sequence: CASRPTGTQHF. CDR3 sequence (DNA): TGTGCCAGCAGACCTACCGGGACCCAGCATTTT. Drawing the rest from reference TRBV3-1 and TRBJ1-5, the complete variable domain is DTAVSQTPKYLVTQMGNDKSIKCEQNLGHDTMYWYKQDSKKFLKIMFSYNNKELIINETVPNRFSPKSPDKAHLNLHINSLELGDSAVYFCASRPTGTQHFGDGTRLSIL.

The gene calls are TRBV30 and TRBJ2-5; 12 bases map to TRBD1. V lost 6 bases and J lost 5; bases outside the gene matches: 10. CDR3 size: 15 residues. Germline values: CDR1 GTSNPN, CDR2 SVGIG (reference sequence). CDR3 in amino acids: CACPLAGTGGETQYF. CDR3 DNA: TGTGCCTGTCCGCTGGCCGGGACAGGGGGCGAGACCCAGTACTTC.

In this sample, this clonotype turned up many times. CDR3 in DNA: TGCAGTGCTCCCGTCCTCTACGAGCAGTACTTC. Translation gives CSAPVLYEQYF. This chain uses TRBV20-1 with TRBJ2-7; D call uncertain. V dropped 5 bases and J dropped 3 bases, with 8 bases sitting between them. Germline-derived CDR1 and CDR2 are DFQATT and SNEGSKA (reference sequence). The CDR3 consists of 11 residues.

The chain links TRBV6-5 to TRBJ2-7; weak D call: TRBD2 (7 bases). Trimming stripped 4 bases from V and 5 bases from J, with 15 bases between. CDR3 size: 14 residues. CDR1 is MNHEY and CDR2 is SVGAGI in the germline V gene. The CDR3 loop is CASSFLGGQNEQYF. The DNA of the CDR3 is TGTGCCAGCAGTTTCTTGGGGGGGCAGAACGAGCAGTACTTC.

This clonotype was observed many times. The chain has TRBV24-1 and TRBJ2-3; no definite D call. Deletions cut 5 bases from V and 1 base from J, with 9 bases between. CDR1 KGHDR and CDR2 SFDVKD come from the germline V gene. CDR3 length: 14 residues. As DNA, the CDR3 is TGTGCCACCAGTGCTGTAGTTGGCACAGATACGCAGTATTTT. This sequence encodes CATSAVVGTDTQYF.

About this clonotype: This may stem from a read error, because a much larger clone lies one nucleotide away. The chain links TRBV5-5 to TRBJ2-5, with 10 bases that match TRBD1. The CDR3 has 14 amino acids. From germline, CDR1 is SGHKS and CDR2 YYEKEE (reference sequence). The CDR3 coding sequence is TGTGCCAGCAGCCTACGGACAGGGGGAGAGACCCAGCACTTC. Translating gives CASSLRTGGETQHF. Drawing the rest from reference TRBV5-5 and TRBJ2-5, the complete variable domain is DAGVTQSPTHLIKTRGQQVTLRCSPISGHKSVSWYQQVLGQGPQFIFQYYEKEERGRGNFPDRFSARQFPNYSSELNVNALLLGDSALYLCASSLRTGGETQHFGPGTRLLVL.

This clonotype was detected a few times. The chain is built from TRBV7-2 and TRBJ2-2; D may be TRBD2 (5 bases). Germline V gene data show CDR1 as SGHTA and CDR2 as FQGNSA. This CDR3 has 15 amino acids. Trimming removed 2 bases at V and 1 base at J, with 8 bases between. The CDR3 reads CASSLSSGNTGELFF. CDR3 in DNA: TGTGCCAGCAGCTTATCCAGCGGGAACACCGGGGAGCTGTTTTTT.

In this sample, this clonotype turned up many times. The rearrangement uses TRBV20-1 and TRBJ1-5; 10 bases are shared with TRBD1. The J segment lost 9 bases and the V segment lost 6 bases, leaving 5 bases of the junction unmatched. Germline CDR1 is DFQATT and CDR2 is SNEGSKA (reference sequence). The CDR3 has 12 amino acids. For the CDR3, the DNA is TGCAGTGCCGGACAGGGGGAACGGCCCCAGCATTTT. Translation gives CSAGQGERPQHF.

This clonotype was seen many times. This sequence joins TRBV10-3 and TRBJ2-5; 8 bases are a match to TRBD2. Trimming at V came to 2 bases and at J to 4 bases, leaving 6 bases not matched to a gene. The CDR3 runs 15 residues. Germline lookup yields CDR1 ENHRY and CDR2 SYGVKD. The CDR3 is CAISEMEAGVETQYF. DNA of the CDR3: TGTGCCATCAGTGAGATGGAAGCGGGAGTAGAGACCCAGTACTTC.

This clonotype appeared many times. The rearrangement links TRBV6-1 to TRBJ2-7; 7 bases are a match to TRBD2. V was pared by 2 bases and J by 0 bases, with 13 bases of the junction left unmatched. CDR3 length: 18 amino acids. Per the germline V gene, CDR1 is MNHNS and CDR2 is SASEGT. CDR3 DNA: TGTGCCAGCAGTGAAATTCTTCTAGCGGCACAATACTCCTACGAGCAGTACTTC. Amino acids: CASSEILLAAQYSYEQYF.

This clonotype was recorded many times. CDR3 sequence reads: CASSVGGLGFSNEQFF. Here the CDR3 DNA reads TGTGCCAGCAGCGTAGGGGGACTAGGGTTTAGCAATGAGCAGTTCTTC. The chain combines TRBV9 with TRBJ2-1, with TRBD2 matching over 8 bases. With 0 bases clipped from V and 6 bases from J, the junction kept 8 bases outside the gene matches. This CDR3 is 16 amino acids long. CDR1 and CDR2 from the germline V gene are SGDLS and YYNGEE.

This clonotype has ten or more counts. The chain recombines TRBV24-1 with TRBJ2-3, with 10 bases matching TRBD1. CDR1 KGHDR and CDR2 SFDVKD come from the germline V gene. The CDR3 is 16 residues long. Trimming cost V 3 bases and J 0 bases; bases outside gene matches: 2. The CDR3 DNA reads TGTGCCACCAGTGATCCGGGACAGGGGAGCACAGATACGCAGTATTTT. It is translated as CATSDPGQGSTDTQYF.